The TCR beta chain described here comes from a study of tumor-infiltrating lymphocytes in primary liver carcinoma. From approximately 0.5 ug of total RNA, TCR beta-specific cDNA was reverse-transcribed using a constant-region primer. Each TCR beta library was derived from three nested multiplex PCR rounds that employed slightly modified ARM-PCR. A C-beta reverse primer was combined with TRBV1-TRBV30 forward primers in the first two PCR rounds, and each round had around 10 cycles. Each CDR3 protein gets one entry after TCRdb re-called the multiplex PCR reads with MiXCR. The table shows 95,000 to 150,000 distinct CDR3 sequences, with 55% to 75% occurring only once. It was from roughly 20-30 mg of unsorted bulk tissue that RNA and DNA were co-extracted. This CDR3 has 14 amino acids. Germline V lookup: CDR1 MNHNS, CDR2 SASEGT. The trim removed 6 bases at V and 6 bases at J, leaving 7 bases unmatched.

The chain carries TRBV6-1 and TRBJ2-1, with TRBD1 identical over 8 bases. The sample was liver tumor tissue from sampling region 3. Subset here: tumor region T3, left-lateral pole. This TCR was sampled from a woman aged 60 to 75 with primary liver carcinoma and hepatitis B virus infection. For the CDR3, the DNA is TGTGCCAGCAGAGGGGACAGGTGGGGCAATGAGCAGTTCTTC. Protein: CASRGDRWGNEQFF.